This T cell receptor (beta chain) comes out of a study of regulatory T cells in long-lasting Graves disease (TCRdb year 2021). Study-level background: In the newly diagnosed Graves' disease group, patients had been taking antithyroid drugs for less than 3 months. Peripheral blood TCR sequencing and RNA sequencing compared persistent Graves' disease patients with newly diagnosed Graves' disease patients. The study was registered as a clinical trial and conducted in China. A total of about 35 samples underwent TCR sequencing, from roughly 13 patients with persistent Graves' disease and 20 patients with newly diagnosed Graves' disease.

From a lookup of the germline V gene (reference sequence), CDR1 and CDR2 are DFQATT and SNEGSKA. Relative to germline, V is missing 3 bases and J is missing 0 bases, with 10 bases of the junction outside any gene match. From its cysteine to its phenylalanine, the CDR3 spans 17 amino acids. Solely the CDR3 DNA is kept, with 51 bases framed from the first base. General findings and caveats noted by the study authors: Sequencing and analysis were restricted to the TCR beta chain. The small sample size was acknowledged by the authors as a limitation that may reduce accuracy. Persistent Graves' disease patients showed lower TCR Shannon entropy and fewer highly expanded clones than newly diagnosed patients, suggesting clonal expansion. Persistent patients shared more public clonotypes among themselves (around 2,500) than newly diagnosed patients did (about 1,000). Because the primary lesion, thyroid tissue, could not be accessed, the study looked at peripheral blood alone. Preferential use of TRBV28, TRBJ1-2 and TRBJ2-5 was observed in persistent disease, whereas TRBV20-1 and TRBJ2-1 were favored in newly diagnosed disease.

This clonotype was detected ten times or more. Its antigen is currently not known. No much larger clone is present one base from it, and per-base qualities are unavailable. To prepare the library, multiplex PCR was applied. For sequencing, an Illumina HiSeq 4000 was employed. CDR3 regions were amplified by Arm-PCR with iRepertoire HTBI primers to construct TCR beta libraries. Before sequencing, the PCR products went through gel purification. Per the authors' processing: Gene usage analysis of CDR3 amino acid clonotypes relied on the 55 to 80 TRBV and around 13 TRBJ segments identified across samples. COPE and FqMerger were used to merge the filtered high-quality paired reads into contigs. BLAST was used to align contigs to IMGT TRBV, TRBD and TRBJ reference genes, with CDR3 defined following IMGT. Clonotypes above 0.1% frequency were classified as highly expanded clones. Shannon entropy served as the measure of repertoire diversity, while the Gini coefficient captured V-J evenness. Public clonotypes were defined as clonotypes shared by more than one individual. In TCRdb, the public reads were trimmed at Q25 with fastp and aligned with MiXCR, with productive beta chains retained. Rows matching on CDR3 protein sequence are summarized as one entry with the most common DNA and genes. Here the V and J calls rest on TCRdb's processing, not on the authors' analysis. The sample table records about 370,000 distinct CDR3 sequences; about a sixth of these occur just once. Roughly 20% of the sample is taken by the ten largest.

The sample's time point label, decoded: newly diagnosed GD, antithyroid drugs for less than 3 months. For both TCR sequencing and RNA sequencing, RNA was extracted from PBMCs using TRIzol. The diagnosis of Graves' disease was made according to American Thyroid Association guidelines. Patients were recruited from an endocrinology department in Xi'an, China. Each patient gave approximately 10 milliliters of peripheral blood, collected in an EDTA anticoagulant tube. Ficoll Paque Plus density gradient separation was used to isolate PBMCs, and no further T cell sorting was done. RNA quality was checked with an Agilent 2100 Bioanalyzer and agarose gel, and concentration with a NanoDrop 2000.

The rearrangement combines TRBV20-1 with TRBJ1-4; 7 nucleotides in the junction match TRBD1. The clonotype comes from a female donor with Graves disease. The material sequenced was peripheral blood mononuclear cells (PBMCs), taken at new diagnosis, from a patient treated with antithyroid drugs. The CDR3 protein sequence reads: CSARKTGTDATNEKLFF. The bases read TGCAGTGCTAGGAAAACCGGGACAGATGCAACTAATGAAAAACTGTTTTTT.